These T cell receptor beta chains were read from a single sample in a study of OX40 agonist ivuxolimab in advanced cancers. Only in-frame clones appear in the TCRdb table, and some are missing; sequencing was by immunoSEQ multiplex PCR. The sample has 80,000 to 100,000 clones; just over 90% are singletons. The sample consisted of CD4+ or CD8+ T cells sorted from blood, taken in a trial of the OX40 agonist ivuxolimab. The receptors derive from an adult with an advanced solid tumor such as melanoma, head and neck, liver or kidney cancer. Both conserved end residues are part of each CDR3. The D gene is left open where the match is weak. Clone size is given for some rows only: seen once, a few or many times, or a class if the clone is expanded.

abundance: .; j_gene: TRBJ2-7; d_gene: .; v_gene: TRBV6-1; CDR3nt: TGTGCCAGCAGTGAAGCCGGGCAGGGGAGCTACGAGCAGTACTTC; CDR3aa: CASSEAGQGSYEQYF
abundance: .; j_gene: TRBJ1-5; d_gene: TRBD1; v_gene: TRBV19; CDR3nt: TGTGCCAGTAGTACGTACGACAGGGGAAGCAATCAGCCCCAGCATTTT; CDR3aa: CASSTYDRGSNQPQHF
abundance: .; j_gene: TRBJ1-5; d_gene: .; v_gene: TRBV10-3; CDR3nt: TGTGCCATCGGGAGGACAGATAATCAGCCCCAGCATTTT; CDR3aa: CAIGRTDNQPQHF
abundance: .; j_gene: TRBJ2-2; d_gene: TRBD2; v_gene: TRBV4-2; CDR3nt: TGTGCCAGCAGCCAAGATAACCTAGCGGGAGGTCGGGGCGGGGAGCTGTTTTTT; CDR3aa: CASSQDNLAGGRGGELFF
abundance: once; j_gene: TRBJ2-7; d_gene: .; v_gene: TRBV28; CDR3nt: TGTGCCAGCGACCGGGGCCTCCCTTCCTACGAGCAGTACTTC; CDR3aa: CASDRGLPSYEQYF
abundance: .; j_gene: TRBJ2-1; d_gene: .; v_gene: TRBV4-1; CDR3nt: TGCGCCAGCAGCCAAGAGGGGGACGGCCAGTTGGGCAATGAGCAGTTCTTC; CDR3aa: CASSQEGDGQLGNEQFF
abundance: .; j_gene: TRBJ2-1; d_gene: .; v_gene: TRBV7-2; CDR3nt: TGTGCCAGCAGCTTAGCAGGCGGGATAATCTACAATGAGCAGTTCTTC; CDR3aa: CASSLAGGIIYNEQFF
abundance: .; j_gene: TRBJ2-3; d_gene: .; v_gene: TRBV2; CDR3nt: TGTGCCAGCAGGCCACGGTTGATAGAAGATACGCAGTATTTT; CDR3aa: CASRPRLIEDTQYF
abundance: .; j_gene: TRBJ2-7; d_gene: TRBD2; v_gene: TRBV5-1; CDR3nt: TGCGCCAGCAGTGATAGCGGGAGGAGTAGGGGCGAGCAGTACTTC; CDR3aa: CASSDSGRSRGEQYF
abundance: .; j_gene: TRBJ2-3; d_gene: .; v_gene: TRBV6-5; CDR3nt: TGTGCCAGCAGGATGCGGAGGACAGATACGCAGTATTTT; CDR3aa: CASRMRRTDTQYF
abundance: once; j_gene: TRBJ2-3; d_gene: TRBD2; v_gene: TRBV5-1; CDR3nt: TGCGCCAGCAGCTTTGGTAGCGGGATCACAGATACGCAGTATTTT; CDR3aa: CASSFGSGITDTQYF
abundance: .; j_gene: TRBJ2-7; d_gene: .; v_gene: TRBV7-9; CDR3nt: TGTGCCAGCAGCGTCCACTCCTACGAGCAGTACTTC; CDR3aa: CASSVHSYEQYF
abundance: .; j_gene: TRBJ2-7; d_gene: .; v_gene: TRBV20-1; CDR3nt: TGCAGTGCTTATCATGGCGAGCAGTACTTC; CDR3aa: CSAYHGEQYF
abundance: .; j_gene: TRBJ2-3; d_gene: .; v_gene: TRBV9; CDR3nt: TGTGCCAGCAGCGTAGTTGGCAGATCTAGCACAGATACGCAGTATTTT; CDR3aa: CASSVVGRSSTDTQYF
abundance: .; j_gene: TRBJ2-3; d_gene: TRBD2; v_gene: TRBV19; CDR3nt: TGTGCCAGTAGTATGGAATTATTAGCGGGAGGGAGAGATACGCAGTATTTT; CDR3aa: CASSMELLAGGRDTQYF
abundance: .; j_gene: TRBJ1-1; d_gene: .; v_gene: TRBV29-1; CDR3nt: TGCAGCGTAGCCCGAAGCACACAGGGGAACACTGAAGCTTTCTTT; CDR3aa: CSVARSTQGNTEAFF
abundance: once; j_gene: TRBJ2-3; d_gene: .; v_gene: TRBV5-1; CDR3nt: TGCGCCAGCAGCTTCGAACAGGGCTGGGATACGCAGTATTTT; CDR3aa: CASSFEQGWDTQYF
abundance: .; j_gene: TRBJ2-1; d_gene: .; v_gene: TRBV7-6; CDR3nt: TGTGCCAGCAGCTTATTCGGGGGAAGGGGTGAGCAGTTCTTC; CDR3aa: CASSLFGGRGEQFF
abundance: once; j_gene: TRBJ1-4; d_gene: .; v_gene: TRBV6-5; CDR3nt: TGTGCCAGCATTTGGGAGACTGCAACTAATGAAAAACTGTTTTTT; CDR3aa: CASIWETATNEKLFF
abundance: .; j_gene: TRBJ2-3; d_gene: TRBD2; v_gene: TRBV7-2; CDR3nt: TGTGCCAGCAGCTTAGGCTACCGCGGGGGAAGCACAGATACGCAGTATTTT; CDR3aa: CASSLGYRGGSTDTQYF
abundance: .; j_gene: TRBJ1-2; d_gene: .; v_gene: TRBV28; CDR3nt: TGTGCCAGCAGTTTGCCACTCGAGACTTATGGCTACACCTTC; CDR3aa: CASSLPLETYGYTF
abundance: once; j_gene: TRBJ1-1; d_gene: TRBD1; v_gene: TRBV23-1; CDR3nt: TGCGCCAGGTCGGGGAGGGGGCGAATTGAAGCTTTCTTT; CDR3aa: CARSGRGRIEAFF
abundance: .; j_gene: TRBJ2-2; d_gene: .; v_gene: TRBV19; CDR3nt: TGTGCCAGTAGTTTTGGCTACCGCACCGGGGAGCTGTTTTTT; CDR3aa: CASSFGYRTGELFF
abundance: .; j_gene: TRBJ2-7; d_gene: .; v_gene: TRBV2; CDR3nt: TGTGCCAGCAACCCTGAGGTGGACAGCTACGAGCAGTACTTC; CDR3aa: CASNPEVDSYEQYF
abundance: .; j_gene: TRBJ1-2; d_gene: .; v_gene: TRBV29-1; CDR3nt: TGCAGCGTTTCCGTAGGGACGGGGGGCTACACCTTC; CDR3aa: CSVSVGTGGYTF
abundance: .; j_gene: TRBJ2-5; d_gene: TRBD2; v_gene: TRBV18; CDR3nt: TGTGCCAGCTCACACGGGCTAGCGGAACAAGAGACCCAGTACTTC; CDR3aa: CASSHGLAEQETQYF
abundance: few; j_gene: TRBJ2-1; d_gene: TRBD2; v_gene: TRBV2; CDR3nt: TGTGCCAGCAGGGGGACTAGCAGCAATGAGCAGTTCTTC; CDR3aa: CASRGTSSNEQFF
abundance: .; j_gene: TRBJ2-2; d_gene: .; v_gene: TRBV6-5; CDR3nt: TGTGCCAGCAGTTACCGCCCAACGTCCGGGGAGCTGTTTTTT; CDR3aa: CASSYRPTSGELFF
abundance: .; j_gene: TRBJ2-7; d_gene: TRBD2; v_gene: TRBV7-9; CDR3nt: TGTGCCAGCAGCTTGACCACTAGCGGAACCTACGAGCAGTACTTC; CDR3aa: CASSLTTSGTYEQYF
abundance: .; j_gene: TRBJ1-3; d_gene: .; v_gene: TRBV4-3; CDR3nt: TGCGCCAGCAGCCAAGATAGAGGGATCGCCATATATTTT; CDR3aa: CASSQDRGIAIYF
abundance: .; j_gene: TRBJ2-5; d_gene: TRBD2; v_gene: TRBV7-9; CDR3nt: TGTGCCAGCAGCCCCGGGACTAGCGGTCAAGAGACCCAGTACTTC; CDR3aa: CASSPGTSGQETQYF
abundance: .; j_gene: TRBJ1-4; d_gene: .; v_gene: TRBV19; CDR3nt: TGTGCCAGTAGGGTTAAAGGGTTTGCTAATGAAAAACTGTTTTTT; CDR3aa: CASRVKGFANEKLFF
abundance: .; j_gene: TRBJ1-2; d_gene: .; v_gene: TRBV18; CDR3nt: TGTGCCAGCTCACCACCGGGTCAGGCTTATGGCTACACCTTC; CDR3aa: CASSPPGQAYGYTF
abundance: .; j_gene: TRBJ2-1; d_gene: TRBD1; v_gene: TRBV29-1; CDR3nt: TGCAGCGTTGAACAGGGGGCGAGTGAGCAGTTCTTC; CDR3aa: CSVEQGASEQFF
abundance: once; j_gene: TRBJ2-5; d_gene: .; v_gene: TRBV5-1; CDR3nt: TGCGCCAGCAGCTTGGGGACCGACAGTGCCCAGTACTTC; CDR3aa: CASSLGTDSAQYF
abundance: .; j_gene: TRBJ2-7; d_gene: .; v_gene: TRBV5-1; CDR3nt: TGCGCCAGCAGCCATCGCGGAGGGAGGGGGCACGAGCAGTACTTC; CDR3aa: CASSHRGGRGHEQYF
abundance: .; j_gene: TRBJ2-5; d_gene: .; v_gene: TRBV5-6; CDR3nt: TGTGCCAGCAGCCGGGGGCAAGAGACCCAGTACTTC; CDR3aa: CASSRGQETQYF